This record looks at one T cell receptor (beta chain) sequence and its context. It has no known antigen specificity. Per-base qualities were not stored, and no clone one base away is much larger. The data belong to a study of cytomegalovirus exposure and HLA in healthy donors (dated by TCRdb to 2017 to 2019). General notes on the study: A later analysis indicated that the roughly 130 validation repertoires were generated on the platform also employed for the 700 or so repertoires of the first cohort. The study was designed to test whether signatures of past pathogen exposure could be identified by cataloging public T cell receptors. Besides the first cohort of roughly 640 subjects, a separate validation cohort made up of 120 different subjects was used. To predict cytomegalovirus infection status, the study brought together high-throughput TCR immunosequencing, statistical association of individual TCRs with disease status, and machine learning. On the study overall, not on this receptor specifically: Cytomegalovirus status was reported to be diagnosed by the classifier with high specificity and sensitivity in both the original and validation cohorts. Three of the identified cytomegalovirus-associated TCR beta chains were confirmed in vitro to be specific for cytomegalovirus antigens. The authors suggested that the approach could potentially be extended to other disease states and immunological phenotypes. Subsequent analysis determined that TCRs grouped into clusters in the first cohort also showed a tendency toward co-occurrence across the 90 to 150 validation repertoires, and 94% of cluster scores exceeded 0. A later analysis had no HLA typing for the validation cohort, so co-occurrence there was scored across all 110 or so repertoires. While some public TCRs were present in many individuals, most TCR sequences turned up only very rarely across donors. The study listed 164 TCR beta chains as associated with cytomegalovirus.

Donors formed part of the validation cohort, which comprised over a hundred subjects and was distinct from the first cohort of fewer than 750 subjects. The library was made by the immunoSEQ multiplex PCR assay. As for the original processing: To diagnose cytomegalovirus status from the catalog of TCR beta chain sequences, a statistical classification framework was built. Imported from immuneACCESS, the table was reduced by TCRdb to in-frame sequences with V and J called. These copies leave out some clones; in studies compared against another copy, an unresolved V gene accounts for under half, and the cause of the remainder is not known. That table gives V, J and clone size, and the DNA gave D and trimming. The sample table holds about 120,000 clones, of which roughly 90% were seen once. The ten top clones hold under 6.5% of the sample. Sequences were obtained from PBMCs. The TCR comes from a woman aged 18-35 years in good health and CMV-seropositive.

The nucleotide sequence is given as TGTGCCACCAGCAGGGACAGGCGTCTTTCTCAGCCCCAGCATTTT. Translated, it gives CATSRDRRLSQPQHF. The sequence links TRBV15 to TRBJ1-5; 7 middle bases align to TRBD1. Relative to germline, V is missing 3 bases and J is missing 6 bases, with 8 bases of the junction outside any gene match. The CDR3 sequence holds 15 residues, the cysteine and phenylalanine included. Only CDR3 DNA remains: 45 bases, in frame from the first base. The germline V gene (reference sequence) supplies CDR1 LNHNV and CDR2 YYDKDF.